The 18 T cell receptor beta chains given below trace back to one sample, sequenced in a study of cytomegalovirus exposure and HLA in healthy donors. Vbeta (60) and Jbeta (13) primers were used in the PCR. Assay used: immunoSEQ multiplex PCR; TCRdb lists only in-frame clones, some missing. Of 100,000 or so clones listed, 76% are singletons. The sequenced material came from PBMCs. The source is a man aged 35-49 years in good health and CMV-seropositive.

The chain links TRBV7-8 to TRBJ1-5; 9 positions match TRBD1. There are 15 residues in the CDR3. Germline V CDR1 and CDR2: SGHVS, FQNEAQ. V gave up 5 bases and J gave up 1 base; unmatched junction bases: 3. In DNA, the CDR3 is TGTGCCAGCAGCAAGGACAGGGGAAGCAATCAGCCCCAGCATTTT. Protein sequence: CASSKDRGSNQPQHF.

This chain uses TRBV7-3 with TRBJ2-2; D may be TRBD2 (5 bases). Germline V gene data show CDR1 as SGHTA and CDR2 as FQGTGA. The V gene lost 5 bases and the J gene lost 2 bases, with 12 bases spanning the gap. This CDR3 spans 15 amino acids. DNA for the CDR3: TGTGCCAGCAGCCCAGGACTTTTAAACACCGGGGAGCTGTTTTTT. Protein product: CASSPGLLNTGELFF.

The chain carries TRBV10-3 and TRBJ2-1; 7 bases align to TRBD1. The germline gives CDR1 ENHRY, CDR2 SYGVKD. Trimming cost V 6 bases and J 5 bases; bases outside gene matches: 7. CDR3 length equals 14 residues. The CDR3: CAIRDDRANNEQFF. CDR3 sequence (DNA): TGTGCCATCAGAGATGACAGGGCAAACAATGAGCAGTTCTTC.

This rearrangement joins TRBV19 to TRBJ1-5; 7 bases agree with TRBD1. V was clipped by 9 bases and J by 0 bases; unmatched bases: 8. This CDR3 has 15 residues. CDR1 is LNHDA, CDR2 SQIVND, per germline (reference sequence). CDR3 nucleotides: TGTGCCAGCCGAATACAGGGGAATAGCAATCAGCCCCAGCATTTT. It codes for CASRIQGNSNQPQHF.

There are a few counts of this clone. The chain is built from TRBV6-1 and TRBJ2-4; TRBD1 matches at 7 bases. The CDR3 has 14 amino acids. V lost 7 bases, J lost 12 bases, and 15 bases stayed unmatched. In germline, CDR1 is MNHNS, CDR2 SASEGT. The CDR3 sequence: CASMVRDLRDSQYF. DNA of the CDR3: TGTGCCAGCATGGTCCGAGATCTTCGGGACAGTCAGTACTTC.

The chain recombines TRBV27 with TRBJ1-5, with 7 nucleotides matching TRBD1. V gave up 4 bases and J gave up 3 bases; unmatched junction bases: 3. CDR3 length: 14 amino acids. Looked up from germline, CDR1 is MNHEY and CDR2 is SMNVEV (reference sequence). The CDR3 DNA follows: TGTGCCAGCAGTTCCGGGACAGCCAATCAGCCCCAGCATTTT. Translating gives CASSSGTANQPQHF.

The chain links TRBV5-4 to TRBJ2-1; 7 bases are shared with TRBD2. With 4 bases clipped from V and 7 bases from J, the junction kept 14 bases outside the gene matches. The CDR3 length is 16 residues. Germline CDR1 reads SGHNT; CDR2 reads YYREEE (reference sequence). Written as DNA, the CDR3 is TGTGCCAGCAGCGGGTCTGGGAGAGGGAGGGGAAATGAGCAGTTCTTC. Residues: CASSGSGRGRGNEQFF.

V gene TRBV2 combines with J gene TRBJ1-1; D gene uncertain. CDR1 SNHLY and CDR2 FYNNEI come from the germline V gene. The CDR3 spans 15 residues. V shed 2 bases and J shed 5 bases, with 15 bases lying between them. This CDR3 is CASSEPPGMATEAFF. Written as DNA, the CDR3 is TGTGCCAGCAGTGAACCCCCAGGAATGGCGACTGAAGCTTTCTTT.

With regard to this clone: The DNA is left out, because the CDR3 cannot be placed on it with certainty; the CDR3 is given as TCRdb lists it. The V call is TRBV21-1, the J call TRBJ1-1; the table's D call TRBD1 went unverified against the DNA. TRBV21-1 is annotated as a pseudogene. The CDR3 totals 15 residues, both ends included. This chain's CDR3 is CASSKWGQGNTEAFF.

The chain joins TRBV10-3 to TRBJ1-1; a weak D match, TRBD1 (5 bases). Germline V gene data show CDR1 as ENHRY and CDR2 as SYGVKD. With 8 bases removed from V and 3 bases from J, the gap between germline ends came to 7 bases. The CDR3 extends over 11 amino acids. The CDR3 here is CAIQQDTEAFF. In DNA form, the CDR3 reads TGTGCCATCCAACAGGACACTGAAGCTTTCTTT.

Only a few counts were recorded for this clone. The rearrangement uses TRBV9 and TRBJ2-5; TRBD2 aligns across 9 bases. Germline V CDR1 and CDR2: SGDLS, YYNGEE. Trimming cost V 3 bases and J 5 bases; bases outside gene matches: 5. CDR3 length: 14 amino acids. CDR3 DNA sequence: TGTGCCAGCAGCGCGGGACTAGCCCGCGAGACCCAGTACTTC. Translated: CASSAGLARETQYF.

The CDR3 DNA sequence: TGTGCCAGCAGCGCGACTAGCGGGGGGCCGAGCTCCTACAATGAGCAGTTCTTC. Translating gives CASSATSGGPSSYNEQFF. The chain has TRBV9 and TRBJ2-1, with 13 nucleotides matching TRBD2. The CDR3 is 18 residues long. Germline-derived CDR1 and CDR2 are SGDLS and YYNGEE. The ends lost 3 bases at V and 0 bases at J; junction bases unmatched: 6.

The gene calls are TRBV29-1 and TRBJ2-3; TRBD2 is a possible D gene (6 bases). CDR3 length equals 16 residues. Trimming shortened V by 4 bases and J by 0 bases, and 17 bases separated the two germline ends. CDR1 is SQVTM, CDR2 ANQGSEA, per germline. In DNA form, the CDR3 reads TGCAGCGTTGTCCTCCCCGGCGGGAAGAGCACAGATACGCAGTATTTT. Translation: CSVVLPGGKSTDTQYF.

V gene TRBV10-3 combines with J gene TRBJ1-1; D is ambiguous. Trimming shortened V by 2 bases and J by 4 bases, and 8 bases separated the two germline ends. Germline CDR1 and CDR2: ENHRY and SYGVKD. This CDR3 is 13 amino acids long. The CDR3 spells CAISEQQSTEAFF. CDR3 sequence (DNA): TGTGCCATCAGTGAGCAACAGTCCACTGAAGCTTTCTTT.

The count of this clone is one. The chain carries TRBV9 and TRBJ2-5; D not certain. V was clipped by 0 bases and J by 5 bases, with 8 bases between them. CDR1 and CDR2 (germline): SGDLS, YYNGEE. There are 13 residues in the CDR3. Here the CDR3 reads CASSVGAWETQYF. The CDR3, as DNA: TGTGCCAGCAGCGTAGGGGCGTGGGAGACCCAGTACTTC.

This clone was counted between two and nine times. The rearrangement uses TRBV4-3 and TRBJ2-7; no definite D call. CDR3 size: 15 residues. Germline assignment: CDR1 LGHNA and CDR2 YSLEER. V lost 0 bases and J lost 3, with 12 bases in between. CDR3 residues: CASSQDLGAYYEQYF. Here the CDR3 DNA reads TGCGCCAGCAGCCAAGATTTAGGAGCCTACTACGAGCAGTACTTC.

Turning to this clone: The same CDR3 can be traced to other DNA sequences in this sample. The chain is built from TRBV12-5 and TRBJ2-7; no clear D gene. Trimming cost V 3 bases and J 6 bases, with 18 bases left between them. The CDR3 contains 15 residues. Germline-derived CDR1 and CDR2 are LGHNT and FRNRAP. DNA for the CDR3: TGTGCTAGTGGTTTTTGTGTTGCAGGTGGGTGCGAGCAGTACTTC. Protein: CASGFCVAGGCEQYF.

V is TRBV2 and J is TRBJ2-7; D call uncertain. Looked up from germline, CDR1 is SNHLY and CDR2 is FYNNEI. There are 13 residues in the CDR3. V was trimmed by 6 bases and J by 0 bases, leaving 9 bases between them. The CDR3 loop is CASSWASSYEQYF. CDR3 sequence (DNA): TGTGCCAGCAGCTGGGCCAGCTCCTACGAGCAGTACTTC.